Shown below are 3 T cell receptor beta chains from a single sample sequenced in a study of blood T cell repertoires in COVID-19. Using immunoSEQ multiplex PCR, the repertoire was profiled, and TCRdb retains in-frame clones only, with some absent. The data hold about 300,000 clones, with 89% observed a single time. Sequencing was performed on PBMCs or T cells enriched from blood (not recorded which). All receptors come from a man aged 55-75 years who had recovered from COVID-19.

This chain joins TRBV7-9 and TRBJ2-7, with 11 bases identical to TRBD2. From germline, CDR1 is SEHNR and CDR2 FQNEAQ (reference sequence). Germline trimming cut 4 bases from V and 4 bases from J; bases unmatched to any gene: 6. The CDR3 is made up of 15 amino acids. This CDR3 reads CASSSGLAGSYEQYF. The CDR3 DNA follows: TGTGCCAGCAGCTCAGGACTAGCGGGCTCTTACGAGCAGTACTTC. Complete variable domain (other parts from reference TRBV7-9 and TRBJ2-7): DTGVSQNPRHKITKRGQNVTFRCDPISEHNRLYWYRQTLGQGPEFLTYFQNEAQLEKSRLLSDRFSAERPKGSFSTLEIQRTEQGDSAMYLCASSSGLAGSYEQYFGPGTRLTVT.

The V and J genes are TRBV18 and TRBJ2-1; D perhaps matches TRBD2 (5 bases). Per the germline V gene, CDR1 is KGHSH and CDR2 is LQKENI. Trimming cost V 4 bases and J 4 bases, with 20 bases left between them. The CDR3 loop spans 17 amino acids. The CDR3 loop reads CASSLLNGQGGYNEQFF. The DNA of the CDR3 is TGTGCCAGCTCACTCCTAAATGGGCAAGGAGGTTACAATGAGCAGTTCTTC.

The V gene is TRBV19, the J gene TRBJ2-5; TRBD2 is a possible D gene (6 bases). Between the trimmed V and J ends, which lost 6 bases and 0 bases, there was a span of 14 bases. Germline CDR1 LNHDA, CDR2 SQIVND (reference sequence). CDR3 length: 15 residues. CDR3 nucleotide sequence: TGTGCCAGTAGGGTATCTAGCGCCGACCAAGAGACCCAGTACTTC. It yields the protein CASRVSSADQETQYF.